There are many counts of the clone carrying this T cell receptor (beta chain). Its antigen is not identified. Researchers prepared the TCRbeta library using unique molecular identifiers, the study reports. TCRdb called the PCR reads again in MiXCR, with one record for every CDR3 protein. The sample contains 490,000 or so distinct CDR3 sequences, roughly 10% of which appear only once. Germline assignment: CDR1 SGHTA and CDR2 FQGNSA. V was trimmed by 8 bases and J by 0 bases, leaving 14 bases between them. The CDR3 runs 14 residues. The sample belongs to a study of T-cell reconstitution after alpha-beta-depleted transplantation in children. Regarding the study as a whole: Where alpha-beta T cells came from about two months after transplant was reportedly several hundred expanded graft clones. Diversity and T-cell counts at one year after transplant derived mostly from new T cells. Surviving recipient cells, namely T cells and thymic progenitors, were the source of high day-60 TCRbeta diversity in some patients.

V and J are TRBV7-2 and TRBJ2-7, with D unresolved. This receptor was identified in a child aged 2-15 years with inherited bone marrow failure, due to receive a stem cell transplant. Sequenced material: PBMCs, taken before TCRalphabeta/CD19-depleted stem cell transplant. As DNA, the CDR3 is TGTGCCAGCGGCACCGGGCCCCGCTCCTACGAGCAGTACTTC. Amino acid sequence: CASGTGPRSYEQYF.